The subject of this entry is one T cell receptor beta chain. Its antigen is currently unknown. Data came from immunoSEQ multiplex PCR; TCRdb stores just in-frame clones and leaves some out. The table shows approximately 300,000 clones, with about nine tenths occurring only once. These data originate in a study of cytomegalovirus exposure and HLA in healthy donors. General study findings and limits: Listed as cytomegalovirus-associated were 150 or so TCR beta chains. First-cohort TCR clusters tended to co-occur in the 90 to 150 validation repertoires, a later analysis found. It was confirmed in vitro that a few of the CMV-associated chains were specific for CMV antigens.

The CDR3 totals 16 residues. V lost 0 bases and J lost 0, with 10 bases in between. Germline V CDR1 and CDR2: SGHRS, YFSETQ. The donors were in the 120-subject validation cohort, distinct from the approximately 700-subject first cohort. The chain employs TRBV5-1 and TRBJ2-1; D call uncertain. Sequencing was done on a sample of PBMCs. The receptor comes from a woman younger than 35 in good health and CMV-seronegative. CDR3 sequence (DNA): TGCGCCAGCAGCTTGGATTCAGGCAGCTCCTACAATGAGCAGTTCTTC. Translation: CASSLDSGSSYNEQFF.